Each of the 26 T cell receptor beta chains below was sequenced from the same sample in a study of radiotherapy plus CTLA-4 blockade in lung cancer. The table came from immunoSEQ multiplex PCR; TCRdb's copy has only in-frame clones and leaves some out. The sample consists of 75,000 to 100,000 clones, around 86% of them appearing once. The source material was peripheral blood, sampled from a patient treated with radiotherapy plus ipilimumab. Every receptor here comes from a human donor with non-small cell lung cancer who had a partial response to radiotherapy plus ipilimumab.

V usage is TRBV6-6 and J usage is TRBJ2-5, with D perhaps TRBD1 (5 bases). The germline V gene has CDR1 MNHNY and CDR2 SVGAGI (reference sequence). CDR3 length: 14 amino acids. V lost 6 bases, J lost 3 bases, and 14 bases lay in between. CDR3 sequence reads: CASSSAGAEETQYF. CDR3 coding DNA: TGTGCCAGCAGCTCCGCTGGGGCTGAAGAGACCCAGTACTTC.

The chain has TRBV4-1 and TRBJ2-1; 7 nucleotides match TRBD2. Trimming at V came to 1 base and at J to 13 bases, leaving 10 bases not matched to a gene. Per germline, CDR1 MGHRA and CDR2 YSYEKL. This CDR3 has 14 amino acids. The CDR3, as DNA: TGCGCCAGCAGCCAAGGGCCGTCGGGACTAAGTCAGTTCTTC. Protein product: CASSQGPSGLSQFF.

The gene calls are TRBV13 and TRBJ1-1, with a possible D match to TRBD1 (6 bases). CDR3 size: 15 residues. Germline CDR1 is PRHDT and CDR2 is FYEKMQ (reference sequence). V lost 5 bases and J lost 4, with 17 bases in between. In DNA, the CDR3 is TGTGCCAGCAGCCCCCGGACATCCAGGGGCACTGAAGCTTTCTTT. This gives the protein CASSPRTSRGTEAFF.

J is TRBJ1-4 and V is TRBV4-1, with 7 positions matching TRBD1. V gave up 1 base and J gave up 11 bases; unmatched junction bases: 4. The CDR3 totals 13 residues. Germline assignment: CDR1 MGHRA and CDR2 YSYEKL. The CDR3, as DNA: TGCGCCAGCAGCCAAGCTACCAGGGGGAAACTGTTTTTT. Residues: CASSQATRGKLFF.

V and J are TRBV11-2 and TRBJ2-5; the match to TRBD1 covers 8 bases. Germline CDR1 reads SGHAT; CDR2 reads FQNNGV. V lost 1 base, J lost 7 bases, and 17 bases stayed unmatched. CDR3 length equals 18 residues. For the CDR3, the DNA is TGTGCCAGCAGCTTAGGGACAGGGCCTGTAACCAGGGGGGTGACCCAGTACTTC. It codes for CASSLGTGPVTRGVTQYF.

V is TRBV28 and J is TRBJ1-5; D is undetermined. The CDR3 runs to 11 residues. CDR1 and CDR2 (germline): MDHEN, SYDVKM. V lost 5 bases and J lost 9, with 8 bases in between. The CDR3 loop is CASSPPGPQHF. DNA of the CDR3: TGTGCCAGCAGTCCCCCAGGGCCCCAGCATTTT.

The chain couples TRBV28 to TRBJ2-2; TRBD1 might be the D (6 bases). Germline V gene data show CDR1 as MDHEN and CDR2 as SYDVKM. V was cut by 6 bases and J by 4 bases, with 18 bases left in between. CDR3 size: 16 residues. This CDR3 is CASSPGQILGTGELFF. Written as DNA, the CDR3 is TGTGCCAGCAGCCCTGGACAGATATTAGGCACCGGGGAGCTGTTTTTT.

This chain links TRBV30 with TRBJ1-6, with D maybe TRBD1 (5 bases). CDR1 is GTSNPN, CDR2 SVGIG, per germline (reference sequence). The V end lost 2 bases, the J end lost 5 bases, and 10 bases lay between the germline ends. The CDR3 has 14 amino acids. The CDR3 here is CAWSLRQNNSPLHF. CDR3 in DNA: TGTGCCTGGAGTTTAAGACAGAATAATTCACCCCTCCACTTT.

The chain couples TRBV5-1 to TRBJ2-2, with D possibly matching TRBD2 (6 bases). Germline CDR1 SGHRS, CDR2 YFSETQ. The CDR3 consists of 18 residues. With 0 bases removed from V and 4 bases from J, the gap between germline ends came to 19 bases. The CDR3: CASSLDSGVPLPTGELFF. DNA of the CDR3: TGCGCCAGCAGCTTGGATAGCGGAGTACCCCTCCCCACCGGGGAGCTGTTTTTT.

This clone occurred a few times. This rearrangement joins TRBV10-2 to TRBJ2-1, with TRBD1 identical over 11 bases. V lost 3 bases, J lost 8 bases, and 6 bases stayed unmatched. Per the germline V gene, CDR1 is WSHSY and CDR2 is SAAADI. This CDR3 has 15 amino acids. DNA for the CDR3: TGCGCCAGCAGTGACGGGACAGGGGGGATGTATGAGCAGTTCTTC. Translating gives CASSDGTGGMYEQFF.

This chain connects TRBV25-1 to TRBJ2-5; no clear D. CDR3 size: 17 residues. Germline CDR1 reads MGHDK; CDR2 reads SYGVNS. V was pared by 3 bases and J by 2 bases, with 19 bases between. The CDR3 sequence is CASSEGNHGQFQETQYF. The CDR3 nucleotides read TGTGCCAGCAGTGAGGGCAATCATGGCCAGTTTCAAGAGACCCAGTACTTC.

The CDR3 region has the DNA TGTGCCAGCAGCTTGCACGGACTAGCGGGAGACGGAGGGCAGTACTTC. Translating it yields CASSLHGLAGDGGQYF. The chain uses TRBV5-4 and TRBJ2-7, with TRBD2 matching over 13 bases. V trimming: 1 base; J trimming: 9 bases; junction bases outside the gene matches: 10. CDR3 length equals 16 residues. CDR1 and CDR2 (germline): SGHNT, YYREEE (reference sequence).

V gene TRBV5-1 combines with J gene TRBJ1-1; 9 bases match TRBD1. V gave up 4 bases and J gave up 4 bases; unmatched junction bases: 11. In germline, CDR1 is SGHRS, CDR2 YFSETQ. This CDR3 comprises 16 residues. The CDR3: CASSVAGTGLFTEAFF. CDR3 DNA sequence: TGCGCCAGCAGCGTGGCCGGGACAGGGTTGTTCACTGAAGCTTTCTTT.

The chain carries TRBV7-9 and TRBJ2-5, with no clear D. Germline V gives CDR1 SEHNR, CDR2 FQNEAQ (reference sequence). The CDR3 is made up of 11 amino acids. Trimming removed 5 bases from V and 5 bases from J, with 6 bases in between. CDR3 loop: CASSPSETQYF. DNA of the CDR3: TGTGCCAGCAGCCCCAGTGAGACCCAGTACTTC.

This sequence joins TRBV18 and TRBJ2-2; perhaps TRBD2 as D (5 bases). Between the trimmed V and J ends, which lost 3 bases and 3 bases, there was a span of 20 bases. The CDR3 has 18 amino acids. Germline V gene data show CDR1 as KGHSH and CDR2 as LQKENI. In DNA form, the CDR3 reads TGTGCCAGCTCACCCGACGAGAATCCTGACGGGGACACCGGGGAGCTGTTTTTT. Protein sequence: CASSPDENPDGDTGELFF.

Of note for this clone: Other nucleotide sequences from this sample produce the same CDR3. The chain recombines TRBV2 with TRBJ2-2; D is unclear. The CDR3 contains 13 residues. The V gene's germline CDR1 is SNHLY and CDR2 FYNNEI. V was cut by 3 bases and J by 4 bases, with 6 bases left in between. CDR3 region: CASSEASTGELFF. CDR3 bases: TGTGCCAGCAGTGAGGCTAGCACCGGGGAGCTGTTTTTT. Based on the CDR3 plus reference TRBV2 and TRBJ2-2, the full variable domain is EPEVTQTPSHQVTQMGQEVILRCVPISNHLYFYWYRQILGQKVEFLVSFYNNEISEKSEIFDDQFSVERPDGSNFTLKIRSTKLEDSAMYFCASSEASTGELFFGEGSRLTVL.

This clone has just one count. The chain uses TRBV7-2 and TRBJ2-1; 9 nucleotides line up with TRBD1. V was pared by 5 bases and J by 5 bases, with 7 bases of the junction left unmatched. Germline V gives CDR1 SGHTA, CDR2 FQGNSA. The CDR3 consists of 15 residues. The CDR3 sequence is CASSPGQGWNNEQFF. CDR3 nucleotide sequence: TGTGCCAGCAGCCCGGGACAGGGTTGGAACAATGAGCAGTTCTTC.

The J gene is TRBJ1-6, the V gene TRBV27, with 7 bases that match TRBD1. The V gene end was trimmed by 4 bases and the J gene end by 8 bases; junction bases not matched to a gene: 8. Looked up from germline, CDR1 is MNHEY and CDR2 is SMNVEV (reference sequence). CDR3 length: 15 residues. CDR3 amino acids: CASSSRQGLDSPLHF. For the CDR3, the DNA is TGTGCCAGCAGTTCGAGACAGGGTCTGGATTCACCCCTCCACTTT.

V usage is TRBV5-4 and J usage is TRBJ2-1; D call uncertain. Germline CDR1 is SGHNT and CDR2 is YYREEE (reference sequence). The CDR3 totals 14 residues. V gave up 0 bases and J gave up 0 bases, with 4 bases separating them. The CDR3 region has the DNA TGTGCCAGCAGCTTGGCGGGCTCCTACAATGAGCAGTTCTTC. Translated: CASSLAGSYNEQFF.

The rearrangement links TRBV15 to TRBJ2-1; D might be TRBD1 (6 bases). V was trimmed by 6 bases and J by 8 bases, leaving 14 bases between them. CDR3 length equals 13 residues. The germline CDR1 and CDR2 sequences are LNHNV and YYDKDF (reference sequence). As DNA, the CDR3 is TGTGCCACCAGGCGAACAGGGCAGGATGAGCAGTTCTTC. Protein: CATRRTGQDEQFF.

This chain links TRBV21-1 with TRBJ2-6; the table assigns TRBD1, which was not confirmed against the DNA. TRBV21-1 is termed a pseudogene. This CDR3 comprises 19 residues. CDR3 sequence: CASSNEGGSTGSGANVLTF. Written as DNA, the CDR3 is TGTGCCAGCAGCAATGAAGGGGGAAGTACGGGGTCTGGGGCCAACGTCCTGACTTTC.

This clone occurred once. The gene calls are TRBV7-3 and TRBJ2-1, with 8 bases matching TRBD2. The CDR3 contains 15 residues. After removal of 5 bases from V and 1 base from J, the junction contained 4 bases not matched to a gene. The V gene's germline CDR1 is SGHTA and CDR2 FQGTGA. In DNA, the CDR3 is TGTGCCAGCAGCGCGGGACTAGTTTCCTACAATGAGCAGTTCTTC. It is translated as CASSAGLVSYNEQFF.

This chain joins TRBV2 and TRBJ2-1; the match to TRBD2 covers 8 bases. Trimming at V came to 2 bases and at J to 9 bases, leaving 12 bases not matched to a gene. Germline values: CDR1 SNHLY, CDR2 FYNNEI. The CDR3 is 16 amino acids. CDR3 sequence: CASSERPPGTRGEQFF. DNA for the CDR3: TGTGCCAGCAGTGAACGACCCCCCGGGACTAGGGGTGAGCAGTTCTTC.

This chain links TRBV27 with TRBJ2-1; no reliable D call. The germline V and J ends were trimmed by 6 bases and 4 bases, with 13 bases remaining between them. From germline, CDR1 is MNHEY and CDR2 SMNVEV (reference sequence). The CDR3 length is 14 residues. CDR3: CASRRSVAYNEQFF. The DNA of the CDR3 is TGTGCCAGCAGGAGGAGCGTTGCTTACAATGAGCAGTTCTTC.

The chain uses TRBV9 and TRBJ2-3; D perhaps matches TRBD2 (6 bases). Between the trimmed V and J ends, which lost 2 bases and 1 base, there was a span of 14 bases. From germline, CDR1 is SGDLS and CDR2 YYNGEE. The CDR3 has 16 residues. CDR3 residues: CASSVTGDFGTDTQYF. The CDR3 DNA reads TGTGCCAGCAGCGTCACCGGGGACTTCGGCACAGATACGCAGTATTTT. The whole variable domain, remainder taken from reference TRBV9 and TRBJ2-3, is DSGVTQTPKHLITATGQRVTLRCSPRSGDLSVYWYQQSLDQGLQFLIQYYNGEERAKGNILERFSAQQFPDLHSELNLSSLELGDSALYFCASSVTGDFGTDTQYFGPGTRLTVL.

As to this clone: A read error may produce the germline difference seen at one junction end. The V and J genes are TRBV18 and TRBJ2-7; maybe TRBD2 (5 bases). The CDR3 runs 15 residues. Germline values: CDR1 KGHSH, CDR2 LQKENI. The CDR3 coding sequence is TGTGCCAGCTCAGGGCGAGCGGAGCCCTCCCACGAGCAGTACTTC. It is translated as CASSGRAEPSHEQYF.